The sample holds a few counts of the clone carrying this TCR beta chain. The antigen is unknown. The junction differs from germline at one of its ends, possibly a read error. The source of the sample is a study of vaccination and CD4 T cells after COVID-19. The Oncomine TCR Beta short-read assay was applied to DNA of cultured CD4+ T cells. Extraction of genomic DNA was performed on cultured CD4+ T cells. TCRdb ran MiXCR on the PCR reads and lists one entry per CDR3 protein. The sample lists 9,500 to 11,000 distinct CDR3 sequences, around 30% occurring once. This CDR3 region has 15 residues. From germline, CDR1 is SGHVS and CDR2 FQNEAQ. Treatment denoted: approximately nine-day PBMC culture with coronavirus spike peptide pools or control peptides (ViraFEST assay). Those CD4+ T cells from the unexposed donor predate the COVID-19 pandemic (2011-2018).

Specimen: CD4+ T cells from blood, cultured in vitro. The TCR comes from a human donor in good health. This chain joins TRBV7-8 and TRBJ1-4, with D possibly matching TRBD1 (5 bases). The chain's CDR3 is CASTLGTPTNEKLFF. As DNA, the CDR3 is TGTGCCAGCACCTTAGGGACCCCAACTAATGAAAAACTGTTTTTT.